The 18 T cell receptor beta chains in this list originate from one sample, sequenced in a study of blood T cells in healthy people across ages. Using a J-beta primer mix together with a sample-barcoded 5' primer, a second PCR was run for about 6 to 12 cycles. TCRdb reprocessed the 5' RACE reads via MiXCR and lists one record per CDR3 protein. The sample yields around 800,000 distinct CDR3 sequences, approximately 48% seen once. Sequences were obtained from blood. These receptor sequences come from a man in his fifties or sixties in good health.

This clonotype came up a few times. V is TRBV4-3 and J is TRBJ2-1; 10 bases are shared with TRBD1. The V gene's germline CDR1 is LGHNA and CDR2 YSLEER. The trim removed 4 bases at V and 7 bases at J, leaving 7 bases unmatched. CDR3 size: 15 residues. The chain's CDR3 is CASSPGTGDMNEQFF. The CDR3 DNA is TGCGCCAGCAGCCCAGGGACAGGGGATATGAATGAGCAGTTCTTC.

The V and J genes are TRBV5-1 and TRBJ2-7; 7 bases are shared with TRBD1. Germline CDR1 and CDR2: SGHRS and YFSETQ. This CDR3 region has 13 residues. The V gene end was trimmed by 8 bases and the J gene end by 2 bases; junction bases not matched to a gene: 7. Here the CDR3 reads CARTGTVAYEQYF. CDR3 coding DNA: TGCGCCAGGACCGGGACAGTGGCCTACGAGCAGTACTTC. Drawing the rest from reference TRBV5-1 and TRBJ2-7, the complete variable domain is KAGVTQTPRYLIKTRGQQVTLSCSPISGHRSVSWYQQTPGQGLQFLFEYFSETQRNKGNFPGRFSGRQFSNSRSEMNVSTLELGDSALYLCARTGTVAYEQYFGPGTRLTVT.

This clonotype appeared a few times. The V gene is TRBV6-2 or TRBV6-3, the J gene TRBJ2-1; D is uncertain. The ends were cut back, 6 bases at V and 8 bases at J, with 14 bases in the middle. CDR1 is MNHEY and CDR2 is SVGEGT in the germline V gene. This CDR3 is built from 13 residues. The CDR3 coding sequence is TGTGCCAGCAGCTCTAGAGAAGGGTATGAGCAGTTCTTC. Protein: CASSSREGYEQFF.

The DNA of the CDR3 is TGCAGCGTTCAAAACCGCAGCTCCTACGAGCAGTACTTC. Protein sequence: CSVQNRSSYEQYF. The chain couples TRBV29-1 to TRBJ2-7; D is ambiguous. This CDR3 comprises 13 residues. Per germline, CDR1 SQVTM and CDR2 ANQGSEA. The V end was cut by 5 bases, the J end by 0 bases, with 11 bases between.

The J gene is TRBJ2-7, the V gene TRBV7-2; D unresolved. The CDR3 loop spans 13 amino acids. Germline V lookup: CDR1 SGHTA, CDR2 FQGNSA. V lost 8 bases, J lost 3 bases, and 14 bases lay in between. The DNA of the CDR3 is TGTGCCAGCGCCGGGTCCCGATACTACGAGCAGTACTTC. This translates into CASAGSRYYEQYF. Based on the CDR3 plus reference TRBV7-2 and TRBJ2-7, the full variable domain is GAGVSQSPSNKVTEKGKDVELRCDPISGHTALYWYRQSLGQGLEFLIYFQGNSAPDKSGLPSDRFSAERTGGSVSTLTIQRTQQEDSAVYLCASAGSRYYEQYFGPGTRLTVT.

The rearrangement links TRBV9 to TRBJ2-1; 9 bases align to TRBD2. V lost 3 bases, J lost 6 bases, and 4 bases stayed unmatched. Germline V gene data show CDR1 as SGDLS and CDR2 as YYNGEE. The CDR3 is 14 amino acids. The CDR3 DNA is TGTGCCAGCAGCGCTAGCGGGGCGGGCAATGAGCAGTTCTTC. This sequence encodes CASSASGAGNEQFF. The full variable domain, its missing parts supplied by reference TRBV9 and TRBJ2-1, is DSGVTQTPKHLITATGQRVTLRCSPRSGDLSVYWYQQSLDQGLQFLIQYYNGEERAKGNILERFSAQQFPDLHSELNLSSLELGDSALYFCASSASGAGNEQFFGPGTRLTVL.

As regards this clonotype: At one end the junction does not follow the germline gene, possibly because of a read error. The rearrangement uses TRBV2 and TRBJ2-1; D remains unclear. This CDR3 has 15 residues. Germline CDR1 reads SNHLY; CDR2 reads FYNNEI. CDR3 sequence reads: CASRLTTSSYNGQFF. The CDR3 DNA is TGTGCCAGCAGGTTGACGACGTCTTCCTACAATGGGCAGTTCTTC.

This clonotype was recorded only once. The rearrangement joins TRBV7-2 to TRBJ2-3, with 7 bases fitting TRBD2. V gave up 3 bases and J gave up 4 bases; unmatched junction bases: 10. The V gene's germline CDR1 is SGHTA and CDR2 FQGNSA. This CDR3 has 16 residues. The CDR3 loop reads CASSFGVSGISDTQYF. DNA for the CDR3: TGTGCCAGCAGCTTCGGTGTCAGCGGGATATCAGATACGCAGTATTTT. The entire variable domain, with the rest obtained from reference TRBV7-2 and TRBJ2-3, is as follows: GAGVSQSPSNKVTEKGKDVELRCDPISGHTALYWYRQSLGQGLEFLIYFQGNSAPDKSGLPSDRFSAERTGGSVSTLTIQRTQQEDSAVYLCASSFGVSGISDTQYFGPGTRLTVL.

The chain has TRBV30 and TRBJ1-4; D unresolved. This CDR3 is built from 15 residues. Trimming took 0 bases from V and 8 from J, leaving 16 bases between them. The germline gives CDR1 GTSNPN, CDR2 SVGIG (reference sequence). This CDR3 reads CAWSVLFPLGEKLFF. The CDR3 coding sequence is TGTGCCTGGAGTGTACTATTTCCCCTTGGGGAAAAACTGTTTTTT.

This chain links TRBV2 with TRBJ1-5; 8 bases align to TRBD1. CDR3 size: 17 residues. Losses at the gene ends were 5 bases for V and 0 bases for J; bases not matched to a gene: 9. Germline V gives CDR1 SNHLY, CDR2 FYNNEI. CDR3 amino acids: CASSPGTGVNSNQPQHF. For the CDR3, the DNA is TGTGCCAGCAGTCCAGGGACAGGAGTAAATAGCAATCAGCCCCAGCATTTT. Together with reference TRBV2 and TRBJ1-5, the CDR3 gives the full variable domain: EPEVTQTPSHQVTQMGQEVILRCVPISNHLYFYWYRQILGQKVEFLVSFYNNEISEKSEIFDDQFSVERPDGSNFTLKIRSTKLEDSAMYFCASSPGTGVNSNQPQHFGDGTRLSIL.

The gene calls are TRBV5-1 and TRBJ2-3; maybe TRBD2 (6 bases). The length of the CDR3 is 14 residues. Germline loops: CDR1 SGHRS, CDR2 YFSETQ. Deletions cut 4 bases from V and 5 bases from J, with 14 bases between. The CDR3 region has the DNA TGCGCCAGCAGCCGGGACTCTAGGGGAGATACGCAGTATTTT. It yields the protein CASSRDSRGDTQYF.

V is TRBV24-1 and J is TRBJ2-2; D is unresolved. V was cut by 4 bases and J by 8 bases, with 7 bases left in between. Per the germline V gene, CDR1 is KGHDR and CDR2 is SFDVKD. The CDR3 length is 12 residues. Here the CDR3 DNA reads TGTGCCACCAGTGACCCCTTTGGGGAGCTGTTTTTT. Translated, it gives CATSDPFGELFF.

The chain carries TRBV5-4 and TRBJ2-7, with D possibly matching TRBD2 (5 bases). CDR1 is SGHNT and CDR2 is YYREEE in the germline V gene (reference sequence). The V and J ends lost 0 bases and 1 base respectively, with 11 bases between them. This CDR3 has 15 residues. Here the CDR3 DNA reads TGTGCCAGCAGCTTGGGAGGGTATCAATCCTACGAGCAGTACTTC. This sequence encodes CASSLGGYQSYEQYF.

This clonotype came up a few times. The V call is TRBV27, the J call TRBJ2-4; perhaps TRBD1 as D (5 bases). The DNA end favors TRBJ2-7, so the J call may be wrong. The CDR3 covers 14 residues. Germline V gene data show CDR1 as MNHEY and CDR2 as SMNVEV (reference sequence). The DNA for the CDR3 is TGTGCCAGCGGACCCCGGACACTATTCTACGAGCAGTACTTC. As protein: CASGPRTLFYEQYF.

This clonotype was detected only a few times. CDR3 DNA sequence: TGTGCCAGCAGTCCCGCCAATCAGCCCCAGCATTTT. Translated: CASSPANQPQHF. The chain employs TRBV12-3 or TRBV12-4 and TRBJ1-5; unclear D gene. The CDR3 runs 12 residues. V lost 5 bases to trimming and J lost 3 bases, with 5 bases between them.

The chain couples TRBV4-3 to TRBJ1-1; a weak D match, TRBD1 (6 bases). Trimming left V 2 bases short and J 3 bases short, with 10 bases between. This CDR3 has 14 amino acids. From germline, CDR1 is LGHNA and CDR2 YSLEER. CDR3 in amino acids: CASSQFTGYTEAFF. The CDR3 DNA follows: TGCGCCAGCAGCCAATTCACAGGGTACACTGAAGCTTTCTTT.

This clonotype turned up a few times. The chain employs TRBV20-1 and TRBJ1-2, with D uncertain. V lost 6 bases and J 8 bases, leaving 7 bases between the germline ends. CDR1 DFQATT and CDR2 SNEGSKA come from the germline V gene (reference sequence). The CDR3 contains 9 residues. CDR3 amino acids: CSAPAGYTF. The CDR3 DNA sequence: TGCAGTGCCCCCGCGGGCTACACCTTC.

This clonotype was recorded once. At one boundary the junction diverges from the germline segment, which might be a read error. This chain joins TRBV7-6 and TRBJ2-7, with a tentative D call TRBD1 (6 bases). The CDR3 loop spans 16 amino acids. Per germline, CDR1 SGHVS and CDR2 FNYEAQ. CDR3 DNA: TGTGCCAGCAGCTTATCAGGGGCCCCTATCTCCTGCGAGCAGTACTTC. Translated: CASSLSGAPISCEQYF.